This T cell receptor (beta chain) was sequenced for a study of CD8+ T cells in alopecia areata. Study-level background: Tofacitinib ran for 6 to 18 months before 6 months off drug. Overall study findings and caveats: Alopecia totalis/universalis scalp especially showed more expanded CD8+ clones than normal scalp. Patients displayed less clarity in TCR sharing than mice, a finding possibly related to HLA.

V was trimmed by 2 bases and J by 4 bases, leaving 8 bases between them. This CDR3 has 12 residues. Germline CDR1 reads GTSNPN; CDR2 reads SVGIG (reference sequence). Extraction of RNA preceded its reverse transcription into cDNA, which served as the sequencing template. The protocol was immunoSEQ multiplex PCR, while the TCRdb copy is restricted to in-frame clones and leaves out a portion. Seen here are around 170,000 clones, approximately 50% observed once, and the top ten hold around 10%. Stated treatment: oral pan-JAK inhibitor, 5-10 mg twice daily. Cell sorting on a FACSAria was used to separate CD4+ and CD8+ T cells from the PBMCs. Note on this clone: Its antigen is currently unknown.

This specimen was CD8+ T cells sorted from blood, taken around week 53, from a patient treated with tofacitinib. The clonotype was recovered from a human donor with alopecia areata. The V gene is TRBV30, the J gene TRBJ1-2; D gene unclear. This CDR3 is CAWSLDLYGYTF. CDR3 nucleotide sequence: TGTGCCTGGAGTTTGGACCTCTATGGCTACACCTTC.